Listed below are T cell receptor beta chains from one sample, sequenced in a study of T cells after yellow fever vaccination. TCRdb re-called the 5' RACE reads with MiXCR, one entry per CDR3 protein. The sample contains more than 65,000 distinct CDR3 sequences, around 7.8% of which appear only once. The sequences come from CD8+ T cells sorted from PBMCs, collected 10 days after the first yellow fever vaccination. These receptors came from a young man who received the YFV17D yellow fever vaccine. Both conserved end residues are part of each CDR3. Fields, in order: clone size, V gene, D gene, J gene, CDR3 protein, CDR3 DNA. The D gene is left open where the match is weak. Clone size appears in some rows only: once, few, many, or a class for an expanded clone.

many,TRBV5-6,NA,TRBJ2-7,CASSLDDRYEQYF,TGTGCCAGCAGCTTGGACGACAGGTACGAGCAGTACTTC
NA,TRBV12-3/TRBV12-4,NA,TRBJ2-2,CASSWGTNTGELFF,TGTGCCAGCAGTTGGGGGACGAACACCGGGGAGCTGTTTTTT
few,TRBV7-2,NA,TRBJ1-1,CASSNFFDSYNTEAFF,TGTGCCAGCAGCAATTTTTTTGACAGCTACAACACTGAAGCTTTCTTT
few,TRBV4-1,TRBD2,TRBJ2-1,CASSHIGRGEFNEQFF,TGCGCCAGCAGCCATATAGGGCGGGGGGAGTTCAATGAGCAGTTCTTC
few,TRBV27,TRBD2,TRBJ2-1,CASSLRPSGRSSYNEQFF,TGTGCCAGCAGTTTAAGACCTAGCGGGAGAAGCTCCTACAATGAGCAGTTCTTC
NA,TRBV20-1,NA,TRBJ2-1,CSARDGVSIYNEQFF,TGCAGTGCTAGAGATGGGGTCAGCATCTACAATGAGCAGTTCTTC
many,TRBV27,NA,TRBJ1-2,CASSPQGVGYGYTF,TGTGCCAGCAGTCCGCAAGGGGTGGGCTATGGCTACACCTTC
many,TRBV7-3,TRBD2,TRBJ2-7,CASSLGGGGAYEQYF,TGTGCCAGCAGCTTAGGGGGCGGGGGGGCCTACGAGCAGTACTTC
NA,TRBV6-5,NA,TRBJ1-6,CASKGVNSPLHF,TGTGCCAGCAAGGGAGTTAATTCACCCCTCCACTTT
many,TRBV25-1,NA,TRBJ1-6,CASSGAGMSYNSPLHF,TGTGCCAGCAGTGGTGCGGGAATGTCCTATAATTCACCCCTCCACTTT
many,TRBV6-2/TRBV6-3,NA,TRBJ2-7,CASASGPAYEQYF,TGTGCCAGCGCCAGCGGGCCGGCCTACGAGCAGTACTTC
NA,TRBV20-1,TRBD2,TRBJ2-7,CSAKGLAEITYEQYF,TGCAGTGCTAAGGGACTAGCGGAAATAACCTACGAGCAGTACTTC
NA,TRBV29-1,NA,TRBJ1-2,CSVGGGQQGMGYGYTF,TGCAGCGTTGGGGGCGGACAGCAAGGGATGGGCTATGGCTACACCTTC
many,TRBV4-1,NA,TRBJ2-5,CASSQETAQETQYF,TGCGCCAGCAGCCAAGAAACAGCGCAAGAGACCCAGTACTTC
many,TRBV15,TRBD1,TRBJ1-4,CATSNRQGGGEKLFF,TGTGCCACCAGCAATCGACAGGGAGGTGGTGAAAAACTGTTTTTT
many,TRBV27,NA,TRBJ2-7,CASSLLNRVESEQYF,TGTGCCAGCAGTTTATTGAACAGGGTTGAGTCCGAGCAGTACTTC
NA,TRBV7-2,NA,TRBJ1-4,CASSFWAATNEKLFF,TGTGCCAGCAGCTTTTGGGCAGCAACTAATGAAAAACTGTTTTTT
many,TRBV7-9,NA,TRBJ2-3,CASSLEDLVTQYF,TGTGCCAGCAGCTTAGAGGATCTAGTCACGCAGTATTTT
many,TRBV7-9,NA,TRBJ2-3,CASSAGTDTQYF,TGTGCCAGCTCTGCGGGAACAGATACGCAGTATTTT
few,TRBV7-9,NA,TRBJ2-5,CASSPRELQLGETQYF,TGTGCCAGCAGCCCGAGGGAACTTCAGTTGGGAGAGACCCAGTACTTC
NA,TRBV19,TRBD1,TRBJ2-1,CASSVDRDSYNEQFF,TGTGCCAGTAGTGTGGACAGGGATTCCTACAATGAGCAGTTCTTC
NA,TRBV2,NA,TRBJ2-1,CASRPGHLNNEQFF,TGTGCCAGCAGGCCGGGACACCTCAACAATGAGCAGTTCTTC
few,TRBV4-1,NA,TRBJ1-5,CASSPYQGGNQPQHF,TGCGCCAGCAGCCCGTACCAGGGAGGCAATCAGCCCCAGCATTTT
many,TRBV7-3,TRBD2,TRBJ2-1,CASSITSGGVSEQFF,TGTGCCAGCAGCATCACTAGCGGGGGGGTTTCTGAGCAGTTCTTC